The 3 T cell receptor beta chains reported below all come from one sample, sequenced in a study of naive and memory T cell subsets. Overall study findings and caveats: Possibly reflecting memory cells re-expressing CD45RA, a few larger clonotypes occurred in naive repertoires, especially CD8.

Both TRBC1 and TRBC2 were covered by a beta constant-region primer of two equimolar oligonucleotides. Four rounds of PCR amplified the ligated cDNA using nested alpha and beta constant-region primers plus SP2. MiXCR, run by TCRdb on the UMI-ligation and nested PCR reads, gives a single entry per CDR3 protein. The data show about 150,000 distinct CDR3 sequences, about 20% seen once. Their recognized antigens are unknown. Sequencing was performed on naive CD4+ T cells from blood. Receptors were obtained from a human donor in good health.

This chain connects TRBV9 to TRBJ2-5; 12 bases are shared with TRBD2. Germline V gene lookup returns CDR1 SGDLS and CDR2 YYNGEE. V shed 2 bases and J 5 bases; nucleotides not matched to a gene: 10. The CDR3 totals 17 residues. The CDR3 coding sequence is TGTGCCAGCAGCGTGGGACTAGCGGGTATGGGACTGGAGACCCAGTACTTC. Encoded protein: CASSVGLAGMGLETQYF.

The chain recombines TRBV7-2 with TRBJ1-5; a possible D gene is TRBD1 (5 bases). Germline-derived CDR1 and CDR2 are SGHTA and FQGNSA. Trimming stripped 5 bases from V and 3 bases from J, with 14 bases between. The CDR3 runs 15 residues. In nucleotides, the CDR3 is TGTGCCAGCAGCCCGGGAGGGGCGATCAATCAGCCCCAGCATTTT. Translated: CASSPGGAINQPQHF. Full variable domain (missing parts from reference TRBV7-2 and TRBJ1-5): GAGVSQSPSNKVTEKGKDVELRCDPISGHTALYWYRQSLGQGLEFLIYFQGNSAPDKSGLPSDRFSAERTGGSVSTLTIQRTQQEDSAVYLCASSPGGAINQPQHFGDGTRLSIL.

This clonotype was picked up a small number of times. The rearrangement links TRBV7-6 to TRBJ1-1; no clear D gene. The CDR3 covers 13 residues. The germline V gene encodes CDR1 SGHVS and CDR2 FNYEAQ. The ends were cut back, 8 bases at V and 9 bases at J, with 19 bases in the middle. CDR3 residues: CASQRVRTSKAFF. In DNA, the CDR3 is TGTGCCAGCCAAAGGGTACGGACCTCTAAAGCTTTCTTT.